Each of the 10 T cell receptor beta chains below was sequenced from the same sample in a study of identical twins. TCRdb recomputed calls from the 5' RACE reads with MiXCR, one row per CDR3 protein. The sample shows about 920,000 distinct CDR3 sequences, roughly an eighth of them seen only once. This same sample was also taken into another study, of yellow fever vaccine responses in identical twins.

Sequencing used PBMCs. The receptors derive from a woman younger than 35 in good health.

This clonotype was seen repeatedly, ten times or more. The V and J genes are TRBV28 and TRBJ1-3, with unresolved D. V was cut by 3 bases and J by 4 bases, with 4 bases left in between. Germline CDR1 reads MDHEN; CDR2 reads SYDVKM. This CDR3 is built from 12 residues. CDR3 coding DNA: TGTGCCAGCAGTTTTTGGGGAAACACCATATATTTT. As protein: CASSFWGNTIYF.

The chain links TRBV3-1 to TRBJ2-1; TRBD2 matches at 10 bases. CDR3 size: 16 residues. Germline loops: CDR1 LGHDT, CDR2 YNNKEL (reference sequence). With 4 bases clipped from V and 6 bases from J, the junction kept 9 bases outside the gene matches. Written as DNA, the CDR3 is TGTGCCAGCAGCCCGCTAGCGGGAGCTTCGGGCAATGAGCAGTTCTTC. It yields the protein CASSPLAGASGNEQFF.

CDR3 loop: CASSPQGTQPQHF. In DNA form, the CDR3 reads TGTGCCAGCAGTCCACAGGGAACTCAGCCCCAGCATTTT. The chain uses TRBV2 and TRBJ1-5; D is possibly TRBD1 (6 bases). Germline V CDR1 and CDR2: SNHLY, FYNNEI. The V end was cut by 5 bases, the J end by 6 bases, with 11 bases between. This CDR3 has 13 amino acids.

This clonotype occurred a few times. The chain carries TRBV5-1 and TRBJ2-2; D perhaps matches TRBD1 (6 bases). This CDR3 spans 18 amino acids. With 0 bases removed from V and 1 base from J, the gap between germline ends came to 16 bases. Germline CDR1 SGHRS, CDR2 YFSETQ. The CDR3: CASSLGVPGQLNTGELFF. The CDR3 bases are TGCGCCAGCAGCTTGGGGGTCCCGGGACAACTGAACACCGGGGAGCTGTTTTTT.

The chain has TRBV2 and TRBJ1-1, with D possibly being TRBD1 (6 bases). With 3 bases removed from V and 5 bases from J, the gap between germline ends came to 13 bases. Germline-derived CDR1 and CDR2 are SNHLY and FYNNEI. The CDR3 runs 14 residues. In DNA, the CDR3 is TGTGCCAGCAGTGACCGGGGGGCGAGAACTGAAGCTTTCTTT. Amino acids: CASSDRGARTEAFF. Full variable domain (missing parts from reference TRBV2 and TRBJ1-1): EPEVTQTPSHQVTQMGQEVILRCVPISNHLYFYWYRQILGQKVEFLVSFYNNEISEKSEIFDDQFSVERPDGSNFTLKIRSTKLEDSAMYFCASSDRGARTEAFFGQGTRLTVV.

This clonotype was picked up a small number of times. The rearrangement links TRBV13 to TRBJ2-1, with 11 bases aligning to TRBD2. V was clipped by 5 bases and J by 6 bases; unmatched bases: 9. The CDR3 runs 16 residues. Germline CDR1 reads PRHDT; CDR2 reads FYEKMQ (reference sequence). DNA of the CDR3: TGTGCCAGCAGCCTAACCCCTAGCGGGGGGCCCAATGAGCAGTTCTTC. It yields the protein CASSLTPSGGPNEQFF.

In its sample, this clonotype was seen many times. Here the CDR3 reads CASSESVLAGNEQFF. The CDR3 nucleotides read TGCGCCAGCAGTGAGTCGGTTTTAGCGGGCAATGAGCAGTTCTTC. The V and J genes are TRBV10-1 and TRBJ2-1; the match to TRBD2 covers 7 bases. CDR3 length equals 15 residues. The junction had 5 bases not matched to a gene; V was cut back by 0 bases and J by 6 bases. In germline, CDR1 is WNHNN, CDR2 SYGVQD (reference sequence).

The chain employs TRBV3-1 and TRBJ2-1; TRBD2 matches 13 bases. In germline, CDR1 is LGHDT, CDR2 YNNKEL (reference sequence). V shed 2 bases and J 9 bases; nucleotides not matched to a gene: 7. The CDR3 runs 16 residues. As DNA, the CDR3 is TGTGCCAGCAGCCAAAAATCCGGACTAGCGGGAGCTGAGCAGTTCTTC. Encoded protein: CASSQKSGLAGAEQFF.

This clonotype was detected only a few times. V and J are TRBV20-1 and TRBJ1-5; no clear D. CDR3 length equals 15 residues. V was pared by 5 bases and J by 3 bases, with 17 bases between. Germline V lookup: CDR1 DFQATT, CDR2 SNEGSKA (reference sequence). CDR3 DNA: TGCAGTGCTTCCCGGGCAACACTACTCAATCAGCCCCAGCATTTT. Its translation is CSASRATLLNQPQHF.

This clonotype was observed many times. The gene calls are TRBV12-3 or TRBV12-4 and TRBJ2-1; 7 bases match TRBD2. The CDR3 length is 15 residues. V lost 3 bases, J lost 6 bases, and 8 bases stayed unmatched. The CDR3 DNA reads as TGTGCCAGCAGTTTCAGAGCGGGAAGTTTCAATGAGCAGTTCTTC. This gives the protein CASSFRAGSFNEQFF.